The entry that follows covers one T cell receptor beta chain sequence. V lost 0 bases and J lost 1, with 16 bases in between. This CDR3 comprises 18 residues. Germline V gene lookup returns CDR1 SGHRS and CDR2 YFSETQ. This sample stems from a study of T cell changes during pregnancy in multiple sclerosis. The method was immunoSEQ multiplex PCR; TCRdb's version includes in-frame clones alone and lacks a portion of them. The sample yields over 90,000 clones, almost 95% seen once. The TCR originated in a female donor with multiple sclerosis, enrolled in a pregnancy study. The rearrangement joins TRBV5-1 to TRBJ2-2, with D perhaps matching TRBD1 (6 bases). This specimen was peripheral blood, taken after pregnancy. The CDR3, as DNA: TGCGCCAGCAGCTTGGTTATGCGTGGCAGGGGGAACACCGGGGAGCTGTTTTTT. Translation: CASSLVMRGRGNTGELFF.